This T cell receptor beta chain was observed in a study of blood T cell repertoires in COVID-19. Study summary: Italy, Spain and the United States were the sources of the convalescent and acute COVID-19 samples.

Per the original data handling: It was from reference gene primer amplification that nucleated cell counts were estimated. The table came from immunoSEQ multiplex PCR; TCRdb's copy has only in-frame clones and leaves some out. For V, J and clone size, that table is used; D and trimming come from the DNA. The sample lists 52,000 or so clones; about nine tenths were seen once. CDR1 and CDR2 (germline): LNHDA, SQIVND (reference sequence). V lost 7 bases and J 1 base, leaving 13 bases between the germline ends. This CDR3 region has 14 residues. The TCR comes from a human donor in a cohort sampled during active COVID-19. V usage is TRBV19 and J usage is TRBJ1-1; the D gene is possibly TRBD1 (6 bases). Sequenced sample: peripheral blood. The CDR3: CASTPGTKNTEAFF. Written as DNA, the CDR3 is TGTGCCAGTACTCCCGGGACAAAGAACACTGAAGCTTTCTTT.